One and the same sample provided the 12 T cell receptor beta chains below, sequenced in a study of cytomegalovirus exposure and HLA in healthy donors. Primers for the PCR totalled 60 Vbeta and 13 Jbeta. Assay used: immunoSEQ multiplex PCR; TCRdb lists only in-frame clones, some missing. The sample records about 190,000 clones, roughly 80% being singletons. Sample: PBMCs. Every receptor here comes from a boy between 10 and 17 years old in good health and CMV-seronegative.

This chain links TRBV28 with TRBJ1-3; the match to TRBD1 covers 7 bases. The germline V gene encodes CDR1 MDHEN and CDR2 SYDVKM. CDR3 size: 15 residues. V shed 7 bases, J shed 0 bases, and the junction held 6 bases outside the gene matches. CDR3 residues: CASKTGTVSGNTIYF. CDR3 DNA: TGTGCCAGCAAAACCGGGACAGTCTCTGGAAACACCATATATTTT. Filled out from reference TRBV28 and TRBJ1-3, the complete variable domain reads DVKVTQSSRYLVKRTGEKVFLECVQDMDHENMFWYRQDPGLGLRLIYFSYDVKMKEKGDIPEGYSVSREKKERFSLILESASTNQTSMYLCASKTGTVSGNTIYFGEGSWLTVV.

The genes are TRBV7-2 and TRBJ1-6; D not certain. The V end was cut by 8 bases, the J end by 7 bases, with 18 bases between. The CDR3 loop spans 15 amino acids. Looked up from germline, CDR1 is SGHTA and CDR2 is FQGNSA. CDR3 coding DNA: TGTGCCAGCGTACTGTCCGGGATAACAAATTCACCCCTCCACTTT. Translated: CASVLSGITNSPLHF.

There are a few counts of this clone. The chain uses TRBV28 and TRBJ2-2; weak D call: TRBD2 (5 bases). The CDR3 runs 19 residues. The germline gives CDR1 MDHEN, CDR2 SYDVKM. The germline V and J ends were trimmed by 5 bases and 2 bases, with 24 bases remaining between them. CDR3 coding DNA: TGTGCCAGCAGTACTATACGGGGTGACACCAGAACCAACACCGGGGAGCTGTTTTTT. Translated, it gives CASSTIRGDTRTNTGELFF.

This chain links TRBV5-1 with TRBJ2-3; TRBD2 is a possible D gene (7 bases). The CDR3 has 16 amino acids. Per germline, CDR1 SGHRS and CDR2 YFSETQ. V lost 0 bases, J lost 1 base, and 12 bases lay in between. The CDR3 loop reads CASSLGGGGRTDTQYF. The CDR3 DNA reads TGCGCCAGCAGCTTGGGAGGGGGGGGTCGCACAGATACGCAGTATTTT. The full variable domain, rest sourced from reference TRBV5-1 and TRBJ2-3, is KAGVTQTPRYLIKTRGQQVTLSCSPISGHRSVSWYQQTPGQGLQFLFEYFSETQRNKGNFPGRFSGRQFSNSRSEMNVSTLELGDSALYLCASSLGGGGRTDTQYFGPGTRLTVL.

The chain employs TRBV29-1 and TRBJ1-1; the D is unclear. Deletions cut 3 bases from V and 0 bases from J, with 8 bases between. Germline V CDR1 and CDR2: SQVTM, ANQGSEA. The CDR3 covers 13 residues. The CDR3 nucleotides read TGCAGCGTTGAGCAGATACTGAACACTGAAGCTTTCTTT. Its translation: CSVEQILNTEAFF.

Note on this clone: Other DNA sequences in this sample translate to the same CDR3. This chain's CDR3 is CASSLFRGLNTEAFF. The CDR3 coding sequence is TGTGCCAGCAGCTTGTTCCGGGGACTAAACACTGAAGCTTTCTTT. The rearrangement joins TRBV5-6 to TRBJ1-1; weak D call: TRBD1 (5 bases). The CDR3 consists of 15 residues. Between the trimmed V and J ends, which lost 1 base and 2 bases, there was a span of 12 bases. The germline V gene encodes CDR1 SGHDT and CDR2 YYEEEE.

The CDR3 reads CASSSNRGLDTEAFF. DNA for the CDR3: TGTGCCAGCAGCTCAAACAGGGGCCTCGACACTGAAGCTTTCTTT. The genes are TRBV7-9 and TRBJ1-1, with 7 bases matching TRBD1. This CDR3 contains 15 residues. Germline V gene sequence: CDR1 SEHNR, CDR2 FQNEAQ (reference sequence). Trimming cost V 4 bases and J 3 bases; bases outside gene matches: 8.

The chain couples TRBV6-5 to TRBJ1-1, with D tentatively TRBD1 (5 bases). V was trimmed by 2 bases and J by 10 bases, leaving 14 bases between them. The CDR3 covers 13 residues. Per germline, CDR1 MNHEY and CDR2 SVGAGI. In nucleotides, the CDR3 is TGTGCCAGCAGTTACGGGGCGGCTACCGGAGCTTTCTTT. It yields the protein CASSYGAATGAFF.

V usage is TRBV28 and J usage is TRBJ1-2; no clear D gene. Trimming took 4 bases from V and 8 from J, leaving 8 bases between them. Germline CDR1 reads MDHEN; CDR2 reads SYDVKM. This CDR3 has 11 amino acids. CDR3 coding DNA: TGTGCCAGCAGTTCGGGTACGGGCTACACCTTC. It specifies CASSSGTGYTF.

The chain joins TRBV29-1 to TRBJ1-1; D ambiguous. In germline, CDR1 is SQVTM, CDR2 ANQGSEA. The CDR3 loop spans 12 amino acids. Trimming shortened V by 6 bases and J by 7 bases, and 15 bases separated the two germline ends. The DNA of the CDR3 is TGCAGCGTAAGTGAGGGATCAGGTGAAGCTTTCTTT. Translation: CSVSEGSGEAFF.

V and J are TRBV4-1 and TRBJ1-1; the D is unclear. The CDR3 contains 17 residues. V gave up 0 bases and J gave up 3 bases, with 17 bases separating them. Germline CDR1 MGHRA, CDR2 YSYEKL. CDR3: CASSQEATNSGHTEAFF. Here the CDR3 DNA reads TGCGCCAGCAGCCAAGAGGCCACTAACAGCGGACACACTGAAGCTTTCTTT.

CDR3: CATSTNRGRVEETQYF. The CDR3 DNA reads as TGTGCCACCAGCACCAACAGGGGGCGGGTCGAGGAGACCCAGTACTTC. The chain links TRBV15 to TRBJ2-5; 9 bases are shared with TRBD1. J gave up 5 bases and V 4 bases, and 11 bases lay outside the gene matches. Germline V gene data show CDR1 as LNHNV and CDR2 as YYDKDF (reference sequence). The CDR3 is 16 amino acids.